These 22 T cell receptor beta chains were sequenced from one sample in a study of T cells after yellow fever vaccination. One entry per CDR3 protein, called by TCRdb with MiXCR from the 5' RACE reads. The sample lists 60,000 to 75,000 distinct CDR3 sequences, approximately 7% occurring once. This specimen was CD8+ T cells sorted from PBMCs, taken roughly 47 days after the first yellow fever vaccination. The receptors were gathered from a man aged 18 to 29 who received the YFV17D yellow fever vaccine.

This clonotype has more than one count but fewer than ten. The chain uses TRBV5-4 and TRBJ2-1; D gene uncertain. The CDR3 length is 12 residues. V lost 1 base and J lost 8, with 7 bases in between. The germline V gene encodes CDR1 SGHNT and CDR2 YYREEE (reference sequence). CDR3 residues: CASSLRVDEQFF. The CDR3 region has the DNA TGTGCCAGCAGCTTGCGGGTGGATGAGCAGTTCTTC. Looking up the rest from reference TRBV5-4 and TRBJ2-1 gives the full variable domain: ETGVTQSPTHLIKTRGQQVTLRCSSQSGHNTVSWYQQALGQGPQFIFQYYREEENGRGNFPPRFSGLQFPNYSSELNVNALELDDSALYLCASSLRVDEQFFGPGTRLTVL.

This clonotype was observed at least ten times. The chain recombines TRBV9 with TRBJ2-7; possibly TRBD2 for D (6 bases). This CDR3 spans 14 amino acids. The V end lost 0 bases, the J end lost 3 bases, and 10 bases lay between the germline ends. Germline V CDR1 and CDR2: SGDLS, YYNGEE. The CDR3 region has the DNA TGTGCCAGCAGCGTAGGCGGGGCCTACTACGAGCAGTACTTC. It is translated as CASSVGGAYYEQYF.

This clonotype was seen at least ten times. The chain is built from TRBV5-1 and TRBJ1-1; TRBD1 matches at 8 bases. CDR1 and CDR2 from the germline V gene are SGHRS and YFSETQ. The CDR3 contains 15 residues. Trimming at V came to 4 bases and at J to 3 bases, leaving 8 bases not matched to a gene. The CDR3 DNA follows: TGCGCCAGCAGCGCGACAGGGGCAAGGGACACTGAAGCTTTCTTT. Encoded protein: CASSATGARDTEAFF.

This clonotype occurred many times. V and J are TRBV5-4 and TRBJ1-2; weak D call: TRBD1 (5 bases). Trimming left V 4 bases short and J 7 bases short, with 20 bases between. There are 15 residues in the CDR3. In germline, CDR1 is SGHNT, CDR2 YYREEE (reference sequence). The CDR3 loop is CASSESLGTTGGYTF. The CDR3 coding sequence is TGTGCCAGCAGCGAGAGCCTAGGGACGACGGGTGGCTACACCTTC.

This clonotype was counted between two and nine times. The chain carries TRBV7-9 and TRBJ2-2, with D perhaps TRBD1 (6 bases). CDR1 is SEHNR, CDR2 FQNEAQ, per germline (reference sequence). This CDR3 region has 16 residues. Between the trimmed V and J ends, which lost 5 bases and 1 base, there was a span of 14 bases. The CDR3 here is CASSDRGHLNTGELFF. DNA for the CDR3: TGTGCCAGCAGCGACCGGGGACACTTGAACACCGGGGAGCTGTTTTTT.

The chain's CDR3 is CAISRTGYEQYV. In nucleotides, the CDR3 is TGTGCCATCAGCCGGACGGGCTACGAGCAGTACGTC. J is TRBJ2-7 and V is TRBV10-3, with unresolved D. This CDR3 has 12 residues. V was shortened by 6 bases and J by 3 bases, with 9 bases between the two germline ends. Germline values: CDR1 ENHRY, CDR2 SYGVKD.

The chain has TRBV11-2 and TRBJ1-5, with D possibly being TRBD1 (5 bases). V gave up 5 bases and J gave up 7 bases, with 18 bases separating them. Per germline, CDR1 SGHAT and CDR2 FQNNGV. CDR3 length: 15 amino acids. The CDR3 nucleotides are TGTGCCAGCAGCCCCCGGGGAAAAGGGGTGCAGCCCCAGCATTTT. Protein sequence: CASSPRGKGVQPQHF.

The CDR3 DNA is TGTGCCAGCGGGCCGATTCCGGGACAGGGTACGAGCGGGGTATGGTCCTACGAGCAGTACTTC. Its translation is CASGPIPGQGTSGVWSYEQYF. The chain has TRBV6-2 or TRBV6-3 and TRBJ2-7; TRBD1 matches 9 bases. Per the germline V gene, CDR1 is MNHEY and CDR2 is SVGEGT. With 8 bases clipped from V and 1 base from J, the junction kept 27 bases outside the gene matches. The CDR3 is made up of 21 amino acids.

This clonotype was detected ten times or more. Written as DNA, the CDR3 is TGTGCCAGCAGCTTGAGCGGGGGGGCCTTTTACGAGCAGTACTTC. Its translation: CASSLSGGAFYEQYF. The V and J genes are TRBV7-3 and TRBJ2-7, with 10 bases lining up with TRBD2. The V gene end was trimmed by 3 bases and the J gene end by 4 bases; junction bases not matched to a gene: 6. CDR1 SGHTA and CDR2 FQGTGA come from the germline V gene. CDR3 size: 15 residues.

This clonotype came up a few times. A much larger clone differs from this one at a single base, so this may be a read error. This chain uses TRBV28 with TRBJ2-3, with D uncertain. The CDR3 runs 11 residues. Germline loops: CDR1 MDHEN, CDR2 SYDVKM. V gave up 3 bases and J gave up 4 bases, with 2 bases separating them. In DNA, the CDR3 is TGTGCCAGCAGTTTTTCAGATACGCAGTATTTT. Protein sequence: CASSFSDTQYF.

There are many counts of this clonotype. This rearrangement joins TRBV4-2 to TRBJ1-5, with D unclear. The CDR3 covers 13 residues. Germline loops: CDR1 LGHNA, CDR2 YNFKEQ. With 4 bases removed from V and 0 bases from J, the gap between germline ends came to 4 bases. The DNA for the CDR3 is TGTGCCAGCAGCCTGCATAGCAATCAGCCCCAGCATTTT. This sequence encodes CASSLHSNQPQHF.

This clonotype has at least ten counts. The chain carries TRBV29-1 and TRBJ2-1; TRBD1 agrees at 7 bases. This CDR3 is 14 amino acids long. V shed 6 bases and J 4 bases; nucleotides not matched to a gene: 9. Looked up from germline, CDR1 is SQVTM and CDR2 is ANQGSEA. In DNA form, the CDR3 reads TGCAGCGTACAAAGCGAGGGGGCATACAATGAGCAGTTCTTC. It codes for CSVQSEGAYNEQFF.

The V call is TRBV3-1, the J call TRBJ2-5; 7 bases agree with TRBD1. J gave up 1 base and V 11 bases, and 13 bases lay outside the gene matches. In germline, CDR1 is LGHDT, CDR2 YNNKEL (reference sequence). This CDR3 has 15 amino acids. The chain's CDR3 is CACTQTGDLQETQYF. The CDR3 bases are TGTGCCTGCACCCAAACAGGGGACCTCCAAGAGACCCAGTACTTC.

CDR3 in DNA: TGTGCCAGCAGCGTAGGTAGCGGGGGGGGGATTGAGCAGTTCTTC. Amino acids: CASSVGSGGGIEQFF. The chain couples TRBV9 to TRBJ2-1; 11 positions agree with TRBD2. The CDR3 runs 15 residues. J gave up 9 bases and V 0 bases, and 5 bases lay outside the gene matches. Germline assignment: CDR1 SGDLS and CDR2 YYNGEE.

This clonotype was seen more than once but under ten times. The rearrangement joins TRBV29-1 to TRBJ1-1; D may be TRBD1 (5 bases). This CDR3 is built from 13 residues. Germline V CDR1 and CDR2: SQVTM, ANQGSEA. V lost 2 bases and J 4 bases, leaving 11 bases between the germline ends. The CDR3 DNA follows: TGCAGCGTTGAATTTGTGGGGACCACTGAAGCTTTCTTT. Amino acid sequence: CSVEFVGTTEAFF.

This clonotype was recorded a few times. The chain joins TRBV11-2 to TRBJ2-3; D gene ambiguous. The germline V gene has CDR1 SGHAT and CDR2 FQNNGV. The CDR3 is 13 residues long. Trimming pared 4 bases from V and 2 bases from J, leaving 7 bases between. DNA for the CDR3: TGTGCCAGCAGCTCTCCTATCACAGATACGCAGTATTTT. This gives the protein CASSSPITDTQYF.

This clonotype appeared many times. The rearrangement joins TRBV20-1 to TRBJ2-2; weak D call: TRBD2 (6 bases). The V end was cut by 3 bases, the J end by 7 bases, with 9 bases between. Germline CDR1 and CDR2: DFQATT and SNEGSKA (reference sequence). There are 12 residues in the CDR3. CDR3 amino acids: CSARMRGGELFF. In DNA, the CDR3 is TGCAGTGCTAGGATGCGGGGCGGGGAGCTGTTTTTT.

The gene calls are TRBV4-2 and TRBJ2-7; perhaps TRBD2 as D (6 bases). The V gene's germline CDR1 is LGHNA and CDR2 YNFKEQ. The CDR3 contains 12 residues. V shed 3 bases and J shed 7 bases, with 10 bases lying between them. The CDR3 spells CASSQYRGEQYF. The CDR3 bases are TGTGCCAGCAGCCAGTATCGGGGGGAGCAGTACTTC.

Only a few counts were recorded for this clonotype. The genes are TRBV12-3 or TRBV12-4 and TRBJ2-1; no definite D call. CDR3 size: 11 residues. V shed 6 bases and J shed 8 bases, with 8 bases lying between them. As DNA, the CDR3 is TGTGCCAGCAGCCGTCGCGATGAGCAGTTCTTC. Translation: CASSRRDEQFF.

This clonotype has a handful of counts. The genes are TRBV19 and TRBJ2-2; D gene ambiguous. V shed 6 bases and J shed 6 bases, with 17 bases lying between them. This CDR3 is built from 15 residues. Germline CDR1 LNHDA, CDR2 SQIVND (reference sequence). CDR3 loop: CASSQVTLPAGELFF. In DNA, the CDR3 is TGTGCCAGTAGCCAAGTTACTCTGCCGGCCGGGGAGCTGTTTTTT.

This clonotype was found a few times. The CDR3 bases are TGTGCCAGCACCACTAGCGGGGAGTACGAGCAGTACGTC. It is translated as CASTTSGEYEQYV. The V and J genes are TRBV6-1 and TRBJ2-7; TRBD2 agrees at 10 bases. CDR1 and CDR2 from the germline V gene are MNHNS and SASEGT. V lost 7 bases to trimming and J lost 4 bases; unmatched junction nucleotides: 4. The CDR3 is 13 residues long.

This clonotype has ten or more counts. The chain combines TRBV12-3 or TRBV12-4 with TRBJ2-1, with D possibly matching TRBD2 (5 bases). The CDR3 has 13 amino acids. Between the trimmed V and J ends, which lost 3 bases and 5 bases, there was a span of 8 bases. CDR3 sequence: CASSLRADNEQFF. The CDR3 bases are TGTGCCAGCAGTTTGAGGGCTGACAATGAGCAGTTCTTC.